A single T cell receptor (beta chain) is shown here with its context. V lost 8 bases, J lost 9 bases, and 11 bases stayed unmatched. The germline V gene encodes CDR1 MNHEY and CDR2 SVGAGI. The CDR3 extends over 14 amino acids. The record originates from a study of blood T cell repertoires in COVID-19. At the level of the study: Donors in the United States, Italy and Spain gave samples during acute or convalescent COVID-19.

Measured with immunoSEQ multiplex PCR; TCRdb has only the in-frame clones, and not every one. The sample lists under 300,000 clones, 80% to 90% occurring once. The sample comprised peripheral blood. The genes are TRBV6-5 and TRBJ2-1; 9 bases are a match to TRBD1. The TCR originated in a woman aged 40 to 50 who had recovered from COVID-19. The CDR3 region is CASAGTGKFGEQFF. The CDR3 region has the DNA TGTGCCAGCGCGGGGACAGGGAAATTTGGTGAGCAGTTCTTC.